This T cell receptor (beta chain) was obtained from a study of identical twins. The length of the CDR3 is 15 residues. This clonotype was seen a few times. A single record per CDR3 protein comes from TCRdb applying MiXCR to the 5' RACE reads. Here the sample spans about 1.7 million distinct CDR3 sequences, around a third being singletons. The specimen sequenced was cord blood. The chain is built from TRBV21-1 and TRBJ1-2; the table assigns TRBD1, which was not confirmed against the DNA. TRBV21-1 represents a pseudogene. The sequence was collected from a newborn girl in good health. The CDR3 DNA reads TGTGCCAGCAGCAAGCGTCGGACAGGGAACTATGGCTACACCTTC. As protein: CASSKRRTGNYGYTF.